A single sample gave rise to the 11 T cell receptor beta chains below, sequenced in a study of shared clonotypes between healthy human individuals. Clones were read by immunoSEQ multiplex PCR, and TCRdb kept only the in-frame ones, dropping some. This sample carries fewer than 1.6 million clones, approximately 98.5% of them seen once, and the ten largest clones take 0.36%. The specimen was naive CD4+ T cells sorted from blood. Subset meaning: CD45RA+ positively selected. The receptors here all came from a man aged 25 to 40 in good health.

The gene calls are TRBV5-1 and TRBJ2-5; 8 positions match TRBD1. The V and J ends lost 9 bases and 2 bases, in that order; junction bases with no gene match: 9. CDR3 length equals 14 residues. Germline values: CDR1 SGHRS, CDR2 YFSETQ. This CDR3 reads CATRTGSDQETQYF. CDR3 DNA sequence: TGCGCCACCAGGACAGGGTCGGATCAAGAGACCCAGTACTTC. The complete variable domain, with remaining parts taken from reference TRBV5-1 and TRBJ2-5, reads KAGVTQTPRYLIKTRGQQVTLSCSPISGHRSVSWYQQTPGQGLQFLFEYFSETQRNKGNFPGRFSGRQFSNSRSEMNVSTLELGDSALYLCATRTGSDQETQYFGPGTRLLVL.

The V and J genes are TRBV6-1 and TRBJ1-3, with TRBD1 matching over 7 bases. V was clipped by 6 bases and J by 8 bases; unmatched bases: 13. Germline V gives CDR1 MNHNS, CDR2 SASEGT. The CDR3 sequence is 15 residues long. The CDR3 coding sequence is TGTGCCAGCAGCCCTAGGACAGGAGGGGTGGACACCATATATTTT. It is translated as CASSPRTGGVDTIYF.

The chain uses TRBV7-9 and TRBJ1-1; perhaps TRBD1 as D (5 bases). The CDR3 is 15 residues long. V was clipped by 6 bases and J by 11 bases, with 25 bases between them. Germline CDR1 SEHNR, CDR2 FQNEAQ (reference sequence). CDR3 loop: CASSSGTERVFLAFF. The CDR3 DNA reads as TGTGCCAGCAGTTCCGGGACCGAGAGGGTGTTTTTGGCTTTCTTT.

The V call is TRBV9, the J call TRBJ1-5; D unclear. Germline V gene data show CDR1 as SGDLS and CDR2 as YYNGEE. The CDR3 is 19 amino acids. Trimming took off 7 bases at V and 0 bases at J, with 26 bases between the two ends. CDR3 nucleotides: TGTGCCAGCCCTTGCCCGGGATCATCGGGATTCTATAGCAATCAGCCCCAGCATTTT. As protein: CASPCPGSSGFYSNQPQHF.

The chain combines TRBV11-2 with TRBJ2-5; a possible D gene is TRBD1 (7 bases). CDR3 length equals 14 residues. CDR1 and CDR2 from the germline V gene are SGHAT and FQNNGV. Trimming left V 0 bases short and J 7 bases short, with 12 bases between. In DNA form, the CDR3 reads TGTGCCAGCAGCTTAGATGGCGGGACAGCGACCCAGTACTTC. Translating it yields CASSLDGGTATQYF. Together with reference TRBV11-2 and TRBJ2-5, the CDR3 gives the full variable domain: EAGVAQSPRYKIIEKRQSVAFWCNPISGHATLYWYQQILGQGPKLLIQFQNNGVVDDSQLPKDRFSAERLKGVDSTLKIQPAKLEDSAVYLCASSLDGGTATQYFGPGTRLLVL.

The rearrangement links TRBV7-6 to TRBJ1-1, with TRBD1 matching 9 bases. There are 16 residues in the CDR3. Germline values: CDR1 SGHVS, CDR2 FNYEAQ. J gave up 2 bases and V 5 bases, and 9 bases lay outside the gene matches. Here the CDR3 reads CASSRTGGAYNTEAFF. In DNA form, the CDR3 reads TGTGCCAGCAGCCGAACAGGGGGCGCGTATAACACTGAAGCTTTCTTT.

This chain uses TRBV5-5 with TRBJ2-3; 9 nucleotides agree with TRBD2. The CDR3 is made up of 16 amino acids. Germline trimming cut 1 base from V and 2 bases from J; bases unmatched to any gene: 5. The germline gives CDR1 SGHKS, CDR2 YYEKEE (reference sequence). The CDR3 coding sequence is TGTGCCAGCAGCTTGTATAGCGGGGGACCCACAGATACGCAGTATTTT. Translating gives CASSLYSGGPTDTQYF.

V and J are TRBV9 and TRBJ1-1, with D possibly matching TRBD1 (6 bases). Trimming cost V 0 bases and J 3 bases, with 18 bases left between them. Germline V gene sequence: CDR1 SGDLS, CDR2 YYNGEE. This CDR3 spans 17 amino acids. In DNA, the CDR3 is TGTGCCAGCAGCGTAGGATTAAGGGAGAGGGGGGACACTGAAGCTTTCTTT. Its protein product is CASSVGLRERGDTEAFF. The full variable domain, completed using reference TRBV9 and TRBJ1-1, is DSGVTQTPKHLITATGQRVTLRCSPRSGDLSVYWYQQSLDQGLQFLIQYYNGEERAKGNILERFSAQQFPDLHSELNLSSLELGDSALYFCASSVGLRERGDTEAFFGQGTRLTVV.

The rearrangement joins TRBV6-5 to TRBJ1-5; maybe TRBD1 (6 bases). Trimming pared 0 bases from V and 6 bases from J, leaving 12 bases between. The CDR3 contains 15 residues. The V gene's germline CDR1 is MNHEY and CDR2 SVGAGI. CDR3 nucleotides: TGTGCCAGCAGTTACTCGGACAGCCCAAGTCAGCCCCAGCATTTT. Its translation: CASSYSDSPSQPQHF.

This chain uses TRBV28 with TRBJ1-2; D gene unclear. V lost 3 bases and J lost 6, with 5 bases in between. The CDR3 has 11 residues. The germline CDR1 and CDR2 sequences are MDHEN and SYDVKM. The CDR3 reads CASSFFNGYTF. Here the CDR3 DNA reads TGTGCCAGCAGTTTCTTCAATGGCTACACCTTC.

V usage is TRBV6-5 and J usage is TRBJ1-1, with D maybe TRBD1 (5 bases). CDR3 size: 12 residues. Germline loops: CDR1 MNHEY, CDR2 SVGAGI. Trimming left V 7 bases short and J 6 bases short, with 12 bases between. CDR3 DNA: TGTGCCAGCACCGGAGACAGTTCTGAAGCTTTCTTT. This translates into CASTGDSSEAFF.